Listed below are T cell receptor beta chains from one sample, sequenced in a study of shared clonotypes between healthy human individuals. Here immunoSEQ multiplex PCR was the method, and the copy in TCRdb shows in-frame clones only, minus some. Of approximately 640,000 clones in the sample, 90% were seen once. Sequenced input: memory CD8+ T cells from PBMCs. These receptors all come from a man aged 18 to 29 in good health. Some clones in this sample may be carry-over from other donors' samples. Each CDR3 is given with its conserved first and last residue. D genes are given only for firm matches. Clone size is shown for a subset of rows, as once, few, many or a class of expanded clone.

d_call j_call clone_size v_call cdr3_aa cdr3_nt
- TRBJ1-2 - TRBV28 CASKSPGQLNYGYTF TGTGCCAGCAAATCCCCCGGACAGCTAAACTATGGCTACACCTTC
TRBD2 TRBJ2-1 - TRBV28 CASLRLAGGPENEQFF TGTGCCAGCCTTAGGCTAGCGGGAGGGCCGGAGAATGAGCAGTTCTTC
- TRBJ2-7 once TRBV19 CASSPGWGYEQYF TGTGCCAGCTCTCCTGGATGGGGCTACGAGCAGTACTTC
- TRBJ1-2 - TRBV27 CASSPFDKRRGYGYTF TGTGCCAGCAGTCCATTTGACAAACGAAGGGGCTATGGCTACACCTTC
- TRBJ2-2 - TRBV2 CASRVTGELFF TGTGCCAGCAGGGTAACCGGGGAGCTGTTTTTT
TRBD1 TRBJ2-1 once TRBV30 CAWSVGQGRNEQFF TGTGCCTGGAGTGTGGGACAGGGCCGAAATGAGCAGTTCTTC
- TRBJ2-7 - TRBV7-9 CASSPREAKQQYF TGTGCCAGCAGCCCGAGGGAGGCTAAGCAGCAGTACTTC
- TRBJ2-7 - TRBV7-2 CASSSPRDPLSYEQYF TGTGCCAGCAGCTCCCCCAGGGACCCACTATCCTACGAGCAGTACTTC
TRBD2 TRBJ2-5 - TRBV5-6 CASSPGGWGRVETQYF TGTGCCAGCAGCCCCGGCGGATGGGGGAGGGTGGAGACCCAGTACTTC
- TRBJ2-3 - TRBV4-3 CASSQDRGSTDTQYF TGCGCCAGCAGCCAAGATCGGGGCAGCACAGATACGCAGTATTTT
- TRBJ2-7 - TRBV27 CASSFLGMLHEQYF TGTGCCAGCAGTTTTTTGGGAATGCTTCACGAGCAGTACTTC
- TRBJ2-7 - TRBV7-2 CARRGGQISTNIYEQYF TGTGCCAGACGAGGGGGGCAGATATCTACCAACATCTACGAGCAGTACTTC
- TRBJ2-7 - TRBV30 CAWSGQDASEQYF TGTGCCTGGAGCGGGCAGGACGCGTCTGAGCAGTACTTC
TRBD1 TRBJ1-1 - TRBV30 CAWRGLGTDEAFF TGTGCCTGGAGGGGTTTAGGGACAGATGAAGCTTTCTTT
TRBD2 TRBJ2-7 once TRBV7-9 CASSPTTSGSFYEQYF TGTGCCAGCAGCCCGACGACTAGCGGGAGTTTTTACGAGCAGTACTTC
TRBD2 TRBJ2-3 - TRBV2 CASSEDPSGGGTDTQYF TGTGCCAGCAGTGAAGACCCTAGCGGGGGGGGCACAGATACGCAGTATTTT
- TRBJ2-2 - TRBV30 CAWSWGTGELFF TGTGCCTGGAGTTGGGGCACCGGGGAGCTGTTTTTT
- TRBJ1-1 - TRBV9 CASSVWAVNTEAFF TGTGCCAGCAGCGTATGGGCGGTGAACACTGAAGCTTTCTTT
TRBD2 TRBJ2-2 - TRBV19 CASSLPGLAGVNTGELFF TGTGCCAGTAGTCTACCGGGACTAGCGGGAGTAAACACCGGGGAGCTGTTTTTT
- TRBJ1-1 - TRBV7-9 CASSYGINEAFF TGTGCCAGCAGCTATGGTATTAATGAAGCTTTCTTT
- TRBJ1-2 - TRBV28 CASSLPGGQNYGYTF TGTGCCAGCAGTTTACCCGGAGGACAGAACTATGGCTACACCTTC
- TRBJ2-7 - TRBV7-6 CASSQTVNEQYF TGTGCCAGCAGCCAAACAGTTAACGAGCAGTACTTC
TRBD1 TRBJ2-7 - TRBV27 CASSLHSPVTGLDEQYF TGTGCCAGCAGTTTACATTCTCCCGTGACAGGGCTAGACGAGCAGTACTTC
- TRBJ2-7 - TRBV10-3 CAISYRDIGYEQYF TGTGCCATCAGTTACCGGGACATCGGCTACGAGCAGTACTTC
- TRBJ1-1 - TRBV11-2 CASSLVRVGFTEAFF TGTGCCAGCAGCTTAGTTCGAGTGGGTTTCACTGAAGCTTTCTTT
TRBD2 TRBJ2-2 - TRBV13 CASSARLAGGPGTGELFF TGTGCCAGCAGCGCAAGACTAGCGGGAGGGCCCGGCACCGGGGAGCTGTTTTTT
- TRBJ1-1 - TRBV27 CASSEGREAFF TGTGCCAGCAGTGAGGGCCGGGAAGCTTTCTTT
- TRBJ2-5 - TRBV7-9 CASSFYGGVEETQYF TGTGCCAGCAGCTTTTATGGGGGAGTAGAAGAGACCCAGTACTTC
- TRBJ2-2 - TRBV5-6 CASSGDPNTGELFF TGTGCCAGCAGCGGGGACCCGAACACCGGGGAGCTGTTTTTT
TRBD2 TRBJ2-7 - TRBV7-6 CASSDGTIFYEQYF TGTGCCAGCAGCGACGGGACTATCTTCTACGAGCAGTACTTC
TRBD2 TRBJ2-1 - TRBV7-3 CASSLGLAVDNEQFF TGTGCCAGCAGCTTAGGGCTAGCGGTTGACAATGAGCAGTTCTTC
- TRBJ1-6 - TRBV7-8 CASSPSPDSPLHF TGTGCCAGCAGCCCCTCTCCCGATTCACCCCTCCACTTT
- TRBJ2-7 few TRBV5-6 CASSFDSYEQYF TGTGCCAGCAGCTTTGACAGCTACGAGCAGTACTTC
TRBD2 TRBJ2-1 - TRBV6-1 CASSEASGLAGPYEQFF TGTGCCAGCAGTGAAGCTTCCGGACTAGCGGGACCCTATGAGCAGTTCTTC
- TRBJ2-1 - TRBV15 CATSAPLREQFF TGTGCCACCAGCGCGCCGTTAAGGGAGCAGTTCTTC
- TRBJ1-2 many TRBV27 CASNSGQLNNGYTF TGTGCCAGCAATAGCGGACAGCTAAACAATGGCTACACCTTC
- TRBJ1-1 - TRBV5-6 CASSGVTLLNTEAFF TGTGCCAGCAGCGGGGTGACTCTACTGAACACTGAAGCTTTCTTT
TRBD1 TRBJ2-7 - TRBV19 CASSIVRRDSTYEQYF TGTGCCAGTAGTATAGTCCGTCGGGACAGTACCTACGAGCAGTACTTC
TRBD2 TRBJ2-7 - TRBV11-1 CASSLLAADEQYF TGTGCCAGCAGCTTACTAGCGGCGGACGAGCAGTACTTC
- TRBJ2-1 - TRBV15 CATSRDGNPYNEQFF TGTGCCACCAGCAGAGATGGTAACCCCTACAATGAGCAGTTCTTC
TRBD1 TRBJ1-2 - TRBV5-1 CASSLDWMGQEEPYGYTF TGCGCCAGCAGCTTGGATTGGATGGGACAGGAGGAACCCTATGGCTACACCTTC
- TRBJ1-3 - TRBV6-5 CASSRQRFSGNTIYF TGTGCCAGCAGTCGACAGCGCTTCTCTGGAAACACCATATATTTT